These 24 T cell receptor beta chains originate from one sample sequenced in a study of T cell clones after liver transplantation. Method: immunoSEQ multiplex PCR; TCRdb's copy keeps in-frame clones and lacks some. The sample has 65,000 to 70,000 clones, about 92% seen once. The source was CD4+ T cells from blood, collected less than 27 months after liver transplant. The receptors come from a human patient who received a liver transplant. The graft donor may have given rise to some T cells.

The chain combines TRBV18 with TRBJ2-5; 11 nucleotides align to TRBD2. The CDR3 is 14 amino acids. Germline CDR1 reads KGHSH; CDR2 reads LQKENI. V was pared by 6 bases and J by 3 bases, with 3 bases of the junction left unmatched. The CDR3 coding sequence is TGTGCCAGCTCTCCGGGACTAGCGGAAGAGACCCAGTACTTC. Translation: CASSPGLAEETQYF.

The J gene is TRBJ2-2, the V gene TRBV18, with a weak D call TRBD1 (5 bases). The CDR3 has 14 residues. Trimming took off 4 bases at V and 1 base at J, with 7 bases between the two ends. Germline CDR1 KGHSH, CDR2 LQKENI. The CDR3 DNA follows: TGTGCCAGCTCACAAGGACAGAACACCGGGGAGCTGTTTTTT. It encodes CASSQGQNTGELFF.

A remark on this clone: At the DNA level, this CDR3 is encoded by other sequences in the same sample as well. V is TRBV11-2 and J is TRBJ2-7, with 7 bases matching TRBD1. The CDR3 consists of 13 residues. Germline CDR1 SGHAT, CDR2 FQNNGV. The V and J ends lost 5 bases and 1 base, in that order; junction bases with no gene match: 2. The DNA of the CDR3 is TGTGCCAGCAGCCCGACAGGGTCCTACGAGCAGTACTTC. Protein sequence: CASSPTGSYEQYF.

V is TRBV28 and J is TRBJ2-3, with D hard to call. CDR1 is MDHEN and CDR2 is SYDVKM in the germline V gene. Trimming cost V 6 bases and J 1 base, with 14 bases left between them. The CDR3 has 15 residues. This CDR3 reads CASSLTGIGTDTQYF. For the CDR3, the DNA is TGTGCCAGCAGCCTAACCGGCATAGGCACAGATACGCAGTATTTT.

The CDR3 here is CASSLARGRVGDTQYF. Here the CDR3 DNA reads TGCGCCAGCAGCTTGGCCCGTGGGCGGGTCGGAGATACGCAGTATTTT. The chain joins TRBV5-1 to TRBJ2-3, with a tentative D call TRBD2 (5 bases). This CDR3 has 16 residues. V was cut by 0 bases and J by 5 bases, with 16 bases left in between. Germline V lookup: CDR1 SGHRS, CDR2 YFSETQ.

The genes are TRBV10-1 and TRBJ2-1; D perhaps matches TRBD1 (5 bases). Deletions cut 0 bases from V and 9 bases from J, with 12 bases between. Germline V CDR1 and CDR2: WNHNN, SYGVQD (reference sequence). CDR3 length: 14 residues. The CDR3 nucleotides are TGCGCCAGCAGTGAGTCTAAGGCGCAGGGTGAGCAGTTCTTC. Protein sequence: CASSESKAQGEQFF.

This rearrangement joins TRBV7-2 to TRBJ2-1; 11 nucleotides line up with TRBD2. After removal of 5 bases from V and 1 base from J, the junction contained 4 bases not matched to a gene. The CDR3 has 16 amino acids. CDR1 and CDR2 (germline): SGHTA, FQGNSA. This CDR3 reads CASSTRTSGSYNEQFF. The CDR3 region has the DNA TGTGCCAGCAGCACCCGGACTAGCGGGTCCTACAATGAGCAGTTCTTC.

The rearrangement uses TRBV15 and TRBJ2-7, with D perhaps TRBD1 (5 bases). Germline V gives CDR1 LNHNV, CDR2 YYDKDF (reference sequence). The V end was cut by 3 bases, the J end by 0 bases, with 18 bases between. This CDR3 contains 17 residues. The CDR3 nucleotides read TGTGCCACCAGCAGCCCCCCGGAAACAGGTACCTCCTACGAGCAGTACTTC. It translates to CATSSPPETGTSYEQYF.

The chain has TRBV11-3 and TRBJ1-2, with 7 positions matching TRBD1. Germline loops: CDR1 SGHNT, CDR2 YENEEA. There are 14 residues in the CDR3. Germline trimming cut 5 bases from V and 4 bases from J; bases unmatched to any gene: 7. CDR3 nucleotides: TGTGCCAGCAGCCCACGACAGGGACTCTATGGCTACACCTTC. This codes for CASSPRQGLYGYTF.

The J gene is TRBJ2-1, the V gene TRBV6-5, with D perhaps matching TRBD2 (5 bases). This CDR3 spans 15 amino acids. Trimming pared 4 bases from V and 5 bases from J, leaving 15 bases between. Per germline, CDR1 MNHEY and CDR2 SVGAGI. The CDR3 sequence: CASSSQRLLNNEQFF. In nucleotides, the CDR3 is TGTGCCAGCAGTTCGCAGAGACTACTGAACAATGAGCAGTTCTTC.

The CDR3 is CASSDRPGANVLTF. The CDR3 bases are TGTGCCAGCAGTGACAGACCTGGGGCCAACGTCCTGACTTTC. This rearrangement joins TRBV25-1 to TRBJ2-6; no clear D gene. Looked up from germline, CDR1 is MGHDK and CDR2 is SYGVNS. The CDR3 sequence is 14 residues long. Trimming stripped 3 bases from V and 2 bases from J, with 5 bases between.

The gene calls are TRBV6-1 and TRBJ2-5; 8 positions agree with TRBD1. The CDR3 contains 13 residues. Germline-derived CDR1 and CDR2 are MNHNS and SASEGT. V lost 11 bases and J lost 1; bases outside the gene matches: 6. The CDR3 sequence: CASRGTGQETQYF. Written as DNA, the CDR3 is TGTGCCTCCCGGGGGACAGGCCAAGAGACCCAGTACTTC.

This rearrangement joins TRBV9 to TRBJ1-1, with a tentative D call TRBD1 (5 bases). Germline V CDR1 and CDR2: SGDLS, YYNGEE. V was clipped by 4 bases and J by 3 bases, with 13 bases between them. This CDR3 has 14 amino acids. The CDR3 DNA reads TGTGCCAGCAGCCGCAGGGCGGTCGACACTGAAGCTTTCTTT. This sequence encodes CASSRRAVDTEAFF.

The chain uses TRBV27 and TRBJ2-7; TRBD1 agrees at 10 bases. This CDR3 has 14 residues. Losses at the gene ends were 5 bases for V and 4 bases for J; bases not matched to a gene: 5. Germline V gives CDR1 MNHEY, CDR2 SMNVEV (reference sequence). The CDR3 nucleotides read TGTGCCAGCAGTATAAGGGACAGGGGATACGAGCAGTACTTC. Translating it yields CASSIRDRGYEQYF.

The chain is built from TRBV10-2 and TRBJ1-2, with a weak D call TRBD1 (5 bases). Germline CDR1 reads WSHSY; CDR2 reads SAAADI. The length of the CDR3 is 17 residues. V dropped 3 bases and J dropped 7 bases, with 24 bases sitting between them. The CDR3: CASSDPRTGHPRRGYTF. In nucleotides, the CDR3 is TGCGCCAGCAGTGACCCAAGAACCGGACACCCGCGTCGTGGCTACACCTTC.

There are a few counts of this clone. CDR3 amino acids: CASSPGTGTYGYTF. In DNA form, the CDR3 reads TGTGCCAGCTCACCAGGGACAGGTACCTATGGCTACACCTTC. The chain links TRBV18 to TRBJ1-2, with 8 positions matching TRBD1. The CDR3 extends over 14 amino acids. The germline V gene has CDR1 KGHSH and CDR2 LQKENI. With V trimmed by 2 bases and J by 4 bases, 3 bases remained unmatched.

This chain connects TRBV28 to TRBJ2-3, with D maybe TRBD2 (5 bases). CDR3 length: 15 amino acids. Germline lookup yields CDR1 MDHEN and CDR2 SYDVKM. Deletions cut 5 bases from V and 4 bases from J, with 16 bases between. For the CDR3, the DNA is TGTGCCAGCAGTAAGACCGGGATGCAATCAGATACGCAGTATTTT. It codes for CASSKTGMQSDTQYF.

V usage is TRBV28 and J usage is TRBJ1-3, with 10 bases aligning to TRBD1. Per the germline V gene, CDR1 is MDHEN and CDR2 is SYDVKM. The CDR3 extends over 18 amino acids. J lost 2 bases, V lost 6 bases, and 13 bases had no gene match. CDR3 nucleotides: TGTGCCAGCAGCCGATGGCGGGGACAGGGGATCGCTGGAAACACCATATATTTT. Its protein product is CASSRWRGQGIAGNTIYF. The variable domain in full, completed from reference TRBV28 and TRBJ1-3, reads DVKVTQSSRYLVKRTGEKVFLECVQDMDHENMFWYRQDPGLGLRLIYFSYDVKMKEKGDIPEGYSVSREKKERFSLILESASTNQTSMYLCASSRWRGQGIAGNTIYFGEGSWLTVV.

In this sample, this clone turned up a few times. The chain is built from TRBV18 and TRBJ2-7; D unclear. The CDR3 is 13 residues long. From germline, CDR1 is KGHSH and CDR2 LQKENI. V was trimmed by 0 bases and J by 3 bases, leaving 6 bases between them. CDR3 amino acids: CASSPPSDYEQYF. Here the CDR3 DNA reads TGTGCCAGCTCACCACCCTCCGACTACGAGCAGTACTTC.

In its sample, this clone was seen once. This rearrangement joins TRBV5-4 to TRBJ2-7; 9 bases fit TRBD1. Germline V CDR1 and CDR2: SGHNT, YYREEE (reference sequence). The CDR3 runs 13 residues. Unmatched junction bases numbered 2, after V lost 4 bases and J lost 3 bases. DNA of the CDR3: TGTGCCAGCAGCAGGGACAGGGTCTACGAGCAGTACTTC. It specifies CASSRDRVYEQYF.

V usage is TRBV30 and J usage is TRBJ1-1; TRBD1 matches at 11 bases. CDR3 length equals 14 residues. V shed 2 bases, J shed 5 bases, and the junction held 4 bases outside the gene matches. CDR1 and CDR2 (germline): GTSNPN, SVGIG (reference sequence). This CDR3 reads CAWSMRDRGTEAFF. As DNA, the CDR3 is TGTGCCTGGAGTATGCGGGACAGGGGGACTGAAGCTTTCTTT.

This clone was detected once. The V and J genes are TRBV19 and TRBJ1-5, with D perhaps TRBD1 (6 bases). The CDR3 spans 15 residues. Per germline, CDR1 LNHDA and CDR2 SQIVND (reference sequence). V shed 5 bases and J shed 1 base, with 12 bases lying between them. The CDR3 reads CASSGGRQSNQPQHF. The CDR3 DNA follows: TGTGCCAGTAGTGGGGGCAGGCAGAGCAATCAGCCCCAGCATTTT.

The rearrangement uses TRBV9 and TRBJ2-5; D could derive from TRBD1 or TRBD2 (5 bases each). V shed 4 bases and J shed 3 bases, with 16 bases lying between them. The CDR3 covers 15 residues. CDR1 SGDLS and CDR2 YYNGEE come from the germline V gene. In DNA form, the CDR3 reads TGTGCCAGCAGCCTATCGGGACGGAACAAAGAGACCCAGTACTTC. Translated: CASSLSGRNKETQYF.

This clone showed up just once. This chain links TRBV15 with TRBJ2-7, with D perhaps being TRBD1 or TRBD2 (7 bases each). The length of the CDR3 is 16 residues. The germline V gene encodes CDR1 LNHNV and CDR2 YYDKDF (reference sequence). Deletions cut 0 bases from V and 4 bases from J, with 16 bases between. The CDR3 loop is CATSRDKGGGRYEQYF. The CDR3 DNA is TGTGCCACCAGCAGAGATAAGGGAGGGGGCAGGTACGAGCAGTACTTC.